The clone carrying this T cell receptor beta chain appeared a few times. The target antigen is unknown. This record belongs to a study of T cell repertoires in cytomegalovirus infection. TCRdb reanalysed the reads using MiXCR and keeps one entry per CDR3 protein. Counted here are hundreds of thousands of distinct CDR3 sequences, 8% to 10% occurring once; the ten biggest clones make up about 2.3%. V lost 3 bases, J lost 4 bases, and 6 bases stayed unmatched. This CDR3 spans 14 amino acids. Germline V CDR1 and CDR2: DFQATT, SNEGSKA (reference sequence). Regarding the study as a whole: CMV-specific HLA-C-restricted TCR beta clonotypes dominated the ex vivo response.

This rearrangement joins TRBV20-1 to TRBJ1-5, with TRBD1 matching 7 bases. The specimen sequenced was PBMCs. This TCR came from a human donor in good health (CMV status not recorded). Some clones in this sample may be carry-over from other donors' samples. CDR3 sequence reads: CSARETGRNQPQHF. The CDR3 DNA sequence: TGCAGTGCTAGGGAGACAGGGCGTAATCAGCCCCAGCATTTT.